Following are 26 T cell receptor beta chains from one sample sequenced in a study of shared clonotypes between healthy human individuals. Here immunoSEQ multiplex PCR was the method, and the copy in TCRdb shows in-frame clones only, minus some. The profile shows around 1.4 million clones, 98% of them singletons. The sequenced material came from naive CD4+ T cells sorted from blood. The sample's subset: CD45RA+ positively selected. These receptors all come from a man aged 30 to 39 in good health.

This CDR3 is CASSLSGTENEKLFF. The CDR3 nucleotides read TGTGCCAGCTCACTATCCGGGACAGAGAATGAAAAACTGTTTTTT. The chain recombines TRBV18 with TRBJ1-4; 7 bases line up with TRBD1. Trimming at V came to 4 bases and at J to 5 bases, leaving 7 bases not matched to a gene. Germline CDR1 and CDR2: KGHSH and LQKENI. The CDR3 sequence is 15 residues long.

The gene calls are TRBV5-1 and TRBJ2-2; 7 nucleotides match TRBD1. The CDR3 is made up of 15 amino acids. The junction had 3 bases not matched to a gene; V was cut back by 4 bases and J by 0 bases. Per germline, CDR1 SGHRS and CDR2 YFSETQ. The CDR3 DNA follows: TGCGCCAGCAGCCCAGACAGGGCGAACACCGGGGAGCTGTTTTTT. Translated: CASSPDRANTGELFF.

The genes are TRBV7-6 and TRBJ2-7, with 8 bases identical to TRBD2. This CDR3 is built from 15 residues. Germline V gene sequence: CDR1 SGHVS, CDR2 FNYEAQ. J gave up 6 bases and V 5 bases, and 12 bases lay outside the gene matches. CDR3 protein: CASSPEREFPREQYF. The CDR3 DNA sequence: TGTGCCAGCAGCCCCGAGCGGGAGTTCCCCCGCGAGCAGTACTTC.

This clone was counted a single time. V usage is TRBV7-2 and J usage is TRBJ2-3; D is ambiguous. The CDR3 loop spans 14 amino acids. Germline V gene data show CDR1 as SGHTA and CDR2 as FQGNSA. Between the trimmed V and J ends, which lost 0 bases and 5 bases, there was a span of 9 bases. CDR3 loop: CASSLALLLDTQYF. DNA of the CDR3: TGTGCCAGCAGCTTAGCGCTCCTCTTAGATACGCAGTATTTT. The full variable domain, completed using reference TRBV7-2 and TRBJ2-3, is GAGVSQSPSNKVTEKGKDVELRCDPISGHTALYWYRQSLGQGLEFLIYFQGNSAPDKSGLPSDRFSAERTGGSVSTLTIQRTQQEDSAVYLCASSLALLLDTQYFGPGTRLTVL.

The J gene is TRBJ1-1, the V gene TRBV19; D gene unclear. CDR3 size: 16 residues. Per germline, CDR1 LNHDA and CDR2 SQIVND (reference sequence). Deletions cut 3 bases from V and 7 bases from J, with 21 bases between. CDR3 nucleotides: TGTGCCAGTAGTATCGAGGTGCGTGGGCCCTGGGGTGAAGCTTTCTTT. Translated: CASSIEVRGPWGEAFF.

Remarks on this clone: The same CDR3 is also encoded by other DNA sequences in this sample. The chain recombines TRBV5-1 with TRBJ2-1; 11 bases line up with TRBD2. This CDR3 is 15 amino acids long. CDR1 SGHRS and CDR2 YFSETQ come from the germline V gene. The ends lost 2 bases at V and 4 bases at J; junction bases unmatched: 2. DNA for the CDR3: TGCGCCAGCAGCTTAGGGACTAGCGGTTACAATGAGCAGTTCTTC. Protein: CASSLGTSGYNEQFF.

As for this clone: The sample has other DNA sequences that encode this CDR3 too. The DNA for the CDR3 is TGTGCCAGCAGCCGGAGCTCCTACGAGCAGTACTTC. Translating it yields CASSRSSYEQYF. The chain has TRBV11-2 and TRBJ2-7; D unclear. From germline, CDR1 is SGHAT and CDR2 FQNNGV. V shed 5 bases and J shed 0 bases, with 5 bases lying between them. The CDR3 loop spans 12 amino acids.

In this sample, this clone turned up a few times. The chain is built from TRBV4-2 and TRBJ1-5; perhaps TRBD1 as D (6 bases). Germline V CDR1 and CDR2: LGHNA, YNFKEQ. V was shortened by 0 bases and J by 7 bases, with 19 bases between the two germline ends. The CDR3 totals 17 residues. In nucleotides, the CDR3 is TGTGCCAGCAGCCAAGATCGGGGAACAGGGCTACGACAGCCCCAGCATTTT. Its protein is CASSQDRGTGLRQPQHF.

V usage is TRBV2 and J usage is TRBJ2-3, with D unresolved. The V gene lost 4 bases and the J gene lost 2 bases, with 10 bases spanning the gap. The germline V gene encodes CDR1 SNHLY and CDR2 FYNNEI. This CDR3 is built from 14 residues. The CDR3 spells CASSVRVYTDTQYF. CDR3 in DNA: TGTGCCAGCAGTGTTCGGGTCTACACAGATACGCAGTATTTT.

The chain combines TRBV5-4 with TRBJ2-3; TRBD2 aligns across 12 bases. CDR1 is SGHNT and CDR2 is YYREEE in the germline V gene (reference sequence). CDR3 length equals 19 residues. V lost 0 bases, J lost 4 bases, and 12 bases stayed unmatched. CDR3: CASSLAQIPTSGSSDTQYF. The CDR3 nucleotides are TGTGCCAGCAGCTTGGCGCAAATTCCGACTAGCGGGAGCTCAGATACGCAGTATTTT. Using reference TRBV5-4 and TRBJ2-3 for the parts outside the CDR3, the full variable domain is ETGVTQSPTHLIKTRGQQVTLRCSSQSGHNTVSWYQQALGQGPQFIFQYYREEENGRGNFPPRFSGLQFPNYSSELNVNALELDDSALYLCASSLAQIPTSGSSDTQYFGPGTRLTVL.

To note about this clone: The junction differs from germline at one of its ends, possibly a read error. CDR3 sequence (DNA): TGTGCCAGCAGATTATACAGGGATACCGGGGAGCTGTTTTTT. Its protein is CASRLYRDTGELFF. The chain couples TRBV27 to TRBJ2-2; possibly TRBD1 for D (6 bases). The CDR3 has 14 amino acids. The germline V gene has CDR1 MNHEY and CDR2 SMNVEV (reference sequence).

The chain employs TRBV18 and TRBJ2-7, with TRBD1 matching 9 bases. The germline gives CDR1 KGHSH, CDR2 LQKENI. CDR3 length equals 14 residues. J lost 6 bases, V lost 4 bases, and 7 bases had no gene match. The CDR3 spells CASSRITGGAEQYF. Written as DNA, the CDR3 is TGTGCCAGCTCACGGATCACAGGGGGCGCCGAGCAGTACTTC. Filled out from reference TRBV18 and TRBJ2-7, the complete variable domain reads NAGVMQNPRHLVRRRGQEARLRCSPMKGHSHVYWYRQLPEEGLKFMVYLQKENIIDESGMPKERFSAEFPKEGPSILRIQQVVRGDSAAYFCASSRITGGAEQYFGPGTRLTVT.

V usage is TRBV12-5 and J usage is TRBJ2-2, with D possibly being TRBD1 (5 bases). V lost 0 bases and J 2 bases, leaving 10 bases between the germline ends. The length of the CDR3 is 16 residues. Germline V CDR1 and CDR2: LGHNT, FRNRAP. The CDR3 nucleotides are TGTGCTAGTGGTTTGGTAGGGGTGAGAAACACCGGGGAGCTGTTTTTT. Amino acids: CASGLVGVRNTGELFF.

The chain is built from TRBV28 and TRBJ2-6, with 12 bases matching TRBD1. Trimming at V came to 9 bases and at J to 0 bases, leaving 12 bases not matched to a gene. The V gene's germline CDR1 is MDHEN and CDR2 SYDVKM. The CDR3 is made up of 19 amino acids. CDR3 loop: CASCSGTGGAGSGANVLTF. The CDR3 DNA reads as TGTGCCAGTTGTTCCGGGACAGGGGGCGCTGGCTCTGGGGCCAACGTCCTGACTTTC. Filled out from reference TRBV28 and TRBJ2-6, the complete variable domain reads DVKVTQSSRYLVKRTGEKVFLECVQDMDHENMFWYRQDPGLGLRLIYFSYDVKMKEKGDIPEGYSVSREKKERFSLILESASTNQTSMYLCASCSGTGGAGSGANVLTFGAGSRLTVL.

J is TRBJ2-7 and V is TRBV15; D is unresolved. The V end was cut by 1 base, the J end by 3 bases, with 10 bases between. Germline assignment: CDR1 LNHNV and CDR2 YYDKDF (reference sequence). The CDR3 sequence is 14 residues long. As DNA, the CDR3 is TGTGCCACCAGCAGAGTTCGGCAAAACTACGAGCAGTACTTC. This translates into CATSRVRQNYEQYF.

J is TRBJ2-2 and V is TRBV7-7; the match to TRBD1 covers 7 bases. In germline, CDR1 is SSHAT, CDR2 FNYEAQ (reference sequence). The junction had 10 bases not matched to a gene; V was cut back by 1 base and J by 5 bases. The CDR3 is 17 amino acids. CDR3 coding DNA: TGTGCCAGCAGCTTAGTTGAGACAGGGCGGTTTACCGGGGAGCTGTTTTTT. Amino acid sequence: CASSLVETGRFTGELFF.

This clone was seen a single time. The sample carries other DNA sequences with the same CDR3. The genes are TRBV19 and TRBJ2-2, with D tentatively TRBD2 (5 bases). Germline V gene data show CDR1 as LNHDA and CDR2 as SQIVND (reference sequence). Trimming left V 1 base short and J 6 bases short, with 9 bases between. This CDR3 region has 14 residues. The CDR3 DNA reads as TGTGCCAGTAGTATAGGGACCGGGGCCGGGGAGCTGTTTTTT. As protein: CASSIGTGAGELFF.

CDR3 in DNA: TGCGCCAGCAGCCCGACTAGCGGGAGTGCGGGTGAGCAGTTCTTC. It specifies CASSPTSGSAGEQFF. This sequence joins TRBV5-1 and TRBJ2-1, with 12 bases lining up with TRBD2. The V and J ends lost 4 bases and 9 bases, in that order; junction bases with no gene match: 8. The CDR3 has 15 amino acids. Germline lookup yields CDR1 SGHRS and CDR2 YFSETQ.

This chain connects TRBV28 to TRBJ2-7; D might be TRBD1 (5 bases). CDR3 length equals 16 residues. Germline values: CDR1 MDHEN, CDR2 SYDVKM. V lost 7 bases, J lost 3 bases, and 22 bases lay in between. This CDR3 is CASNSPGQGPYYEQYF. CDR3 nucleotide sequence: TGTGCCAGCAACTCCCCAGGGCAGGGCCCTTACTACGAGCAGTACTTC. Looking up the rest from reference TRBV28 and TRBJ2-7 gives the full variable domain: DVKVTQSSRYLVKRTGEKVFLECVQDMDHENMFWYRQDPGLGLRLIYFSYDVKMKEKGDIPEGYSVSREKKERFSLILESASTNQTSMYLCASNSPGQGPYYEQYFGPGTRLTVT.

This clone was observed once. The sample has other DNA sequences that encode this CDR3 too. J is TRBJ2-6 and V is TRBV5-6; D is unresolved. Germline V gene lookup returns CDR1 SGHDT and CDR2 YYEEEE. Deletions cut 0 bases from V and 4 bases from J, with 5 bases between. CDR3 length: 14 amino acids. CDR3 DNA sequence: TGTGCCAGCAGCTTGGGGGCCGGGGCCAACGTCCTGACTTTC. It specifies CASSLGAGANVLTF.

This clone was seen once. J is TRBJ1-1 and V is TRBV2; no firm D call. Trimming removed 7 bases from V and 5 bases from J, with 8 bases in between. The CDR3 has 11 amino acids. Germline V gene lookup returns CDR1 SNHLY and CDR2 FYNNEI. The CDR3 is CASKDGTEAFF. The CDR3 DNA follows: TGTGCCAGCAAGGACGGAACTGAAGCTTTCTTT. The full variable domain, its missing parts supplied by reference TRBV2 and TRBJ1-1, is EPEVTQTPSHQVTQMGQEVILRCVPISNHLYFYWYRQILGQKVEFLVSFYNNEISEKSEIFDDQFSVERPDGSNFTLKIRSTKLEDSAMYFCASKDGTEAFFGQGTRLTVV.

The rearrangement joins TRBV28 to TRBJ1-5, with 7 bases aligning to TRBD1. The V gene end was trimmed by 5 bases and the J gene end by 5 bases; junction bases not matched to a gene: 6. The CDR3 extends over 14 amino acids. Per germline, CDR1 MDHEN and CDR2 SYDVKM. The CDR3 DNA follows: TGTGCCAGCAGTACGGACAGGCCTGATCAGCCCCAGCATTTT. It yields the protein CASSTDRPDQPQHF.

This clone was recorded only once. V usage is TRBV7-6 and J usage is TRBJ2-5, with 9 bases identical to TRBD2. The germline gives CDR1 SGHVS, CDR2 FNYEAQ. This CDR3 comprises 15 residues. V dropped 1 base and J dropped 3; count of bases not matched to a gene: 3. The DNA for the CDR3 is TGTGCCAGCAGCTTAGGGACTAGCGAGAAAGAGACCCAGTACTTC. Its protein product is CASSLGTSEKETQYF.

This clone was recorded once. V usage is TRBV7-7 and J usage is TRBJ1-3; D uncertain. This CDR3 comprises 14 residues. Germline lookup yields CDR1 SSHAT and CDR2 FNYEAQ (reference sequence). V was clipped by 1 base and J by 4 bases, with 8 bases between them. DNA of the CDR3: TGTGCCAGCAGCTTAGAGGCTTCAGGAAACACCATATATTTT. Its translation is CASSLEASGNTIYF.

The chain recombines TRBV21-1 with TRBJ2-7; no check of the table's D call, TRBD1, against the DNA was made. TRBV21-1 is annotated as a pseudogene. This CDR3 region has 16 residues. CDR3 sequence reads: CASSKAGQGRSHEQYF. Here the CDR3 DNA reads TGTGCCAGCAGCAAAGCCGGACAGGGAAGGTCCCACGAGCAGTACTTC.

As for this clone: The sample contains more than one DNA sequence encoding this CDR3. The chain recombines TRBV7-2 with TRBJ1-2; D gene unclear. Germline CDR1 SGHTA, CDR2 FQGNSA. The CDR3 totals 14 residues. The ends were cut back, 1 base at V and 0 bases at J, with 6 bases in the middle. The CDR3 coding sequence is TGTGCCAGCAGCTTAGGTCCAGCTAACTATGGCTACACCTTC. This gives the protein CASSLGPANYGYTF.